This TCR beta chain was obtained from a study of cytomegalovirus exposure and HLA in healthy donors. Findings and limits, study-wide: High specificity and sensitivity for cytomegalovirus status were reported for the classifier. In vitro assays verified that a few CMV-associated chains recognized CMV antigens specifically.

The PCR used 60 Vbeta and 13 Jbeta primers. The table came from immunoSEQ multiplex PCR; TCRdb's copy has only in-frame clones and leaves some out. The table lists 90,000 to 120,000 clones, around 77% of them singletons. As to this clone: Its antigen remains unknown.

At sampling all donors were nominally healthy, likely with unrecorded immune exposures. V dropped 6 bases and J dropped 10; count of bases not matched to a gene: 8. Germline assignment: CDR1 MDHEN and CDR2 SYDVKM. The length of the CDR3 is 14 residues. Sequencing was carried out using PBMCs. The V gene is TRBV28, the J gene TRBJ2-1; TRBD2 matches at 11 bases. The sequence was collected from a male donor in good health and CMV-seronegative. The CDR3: CASRLAGGHREQFF. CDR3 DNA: TGTGCCAGCAGGCTAGCGGGAGGCCATCGGGAGCAGTTCTTC.